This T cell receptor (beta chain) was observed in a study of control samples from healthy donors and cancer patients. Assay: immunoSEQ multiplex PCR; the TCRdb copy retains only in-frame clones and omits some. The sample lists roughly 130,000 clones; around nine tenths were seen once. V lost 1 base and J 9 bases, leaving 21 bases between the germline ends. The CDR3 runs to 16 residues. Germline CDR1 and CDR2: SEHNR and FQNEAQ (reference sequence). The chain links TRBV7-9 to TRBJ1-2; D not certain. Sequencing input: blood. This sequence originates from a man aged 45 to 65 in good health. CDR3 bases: TGTGCCAGCAGCTTAGTGGGTAGTGAGTCGGTGAATAGCTACACCTTC. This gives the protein CASSLVGSESVNSYTF.